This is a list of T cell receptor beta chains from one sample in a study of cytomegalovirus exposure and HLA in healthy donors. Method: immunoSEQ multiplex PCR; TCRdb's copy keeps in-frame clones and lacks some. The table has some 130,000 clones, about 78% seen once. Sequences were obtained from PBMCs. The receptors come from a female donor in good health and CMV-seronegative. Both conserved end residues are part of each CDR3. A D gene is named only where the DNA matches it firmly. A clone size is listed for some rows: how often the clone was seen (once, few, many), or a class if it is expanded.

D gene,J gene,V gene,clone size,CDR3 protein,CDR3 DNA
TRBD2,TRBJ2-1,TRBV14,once,CASSRTSGRMGEQFF,TGTGCCAGCAGCCGGACTAGCGGGAGGATGGGTGAGCAGTTCTTC
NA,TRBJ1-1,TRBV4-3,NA,CASSQDLRPTEAFF,TGCGCCAGCAGCCAAGATTTGCGGCCCACTGAAGCTTTCTTT
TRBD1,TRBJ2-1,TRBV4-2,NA,CASSQVPQGEKQFF,TGTGCCAGCAGCCAAGTCCCGCAGGGGGAAAAGCAGTTCTTC
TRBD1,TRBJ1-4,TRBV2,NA,CASSRDRAVNEKLFF,TGTGCCAGCAGTAGGGACAGGGCGGTTAATGAAAAACTGTTTTTT
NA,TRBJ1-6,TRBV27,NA,CASRAGTSGSPLHF,TGTGCCAGCAGGGCCGGGACTTCTGGTTCACCCCTCCACTTT
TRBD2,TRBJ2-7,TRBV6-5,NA,CASSYGSGSVYEQYF,TGTGCCAGCAGTTACGGTAGCGGGAGCGTCTACGAGCAGTACTTC
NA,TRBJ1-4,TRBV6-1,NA,CASSEAAGVTEKLFF,TGTGCCAGCAGTGAAGCGGCAGGGGTTACTGAAAAACTGTTTTTT
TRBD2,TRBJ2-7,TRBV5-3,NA,CARSTTTTSGTLFYYEQYF,TGTGCCAGAAGCACGACCACGACTAGCGGGACCCTCTTTTACTACGAGCAGTACTTC
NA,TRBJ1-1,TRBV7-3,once,CASSLRAVNTEAFF,TGTGCCAGCAGCTTAAGGGCAGTGAACACTGAAGCTTTCTTT
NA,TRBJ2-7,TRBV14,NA,CASSQTLVYEQYF,TGTGCCAGCAGCCAAACACTAGTCTACGAGCAGTACTTC
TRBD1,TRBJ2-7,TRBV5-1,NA,CASSFTGTGVGEQYF,TGCGCCAGCAGCTTCACCGGGACAGGGGTAGGCGAGCAGTACTTC
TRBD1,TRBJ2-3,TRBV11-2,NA,CASSLEARGTDTQYF,TGTGCCAGCAGCTTAGAAGCCAGGGGGACAGATACGCAGTATTTT
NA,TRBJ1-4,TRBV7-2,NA,CASSLGGLTNEKLFF,TGTGCCAGCAGCTTAGGAGGACTGACTAATGAAAAACTGTTTTTT
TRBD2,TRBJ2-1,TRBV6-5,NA,CASSFSGSVNEQFF,TGTGCCAGCAGTTTTAGCGGGAGCGTCAATGAGCAGTTCTTC
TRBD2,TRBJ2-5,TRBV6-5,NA,CASRSGTRQYF,TGTGCCAGCAGATCCGGGACTAGACAGTACTTC
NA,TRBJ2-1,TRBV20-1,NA,CSARGTSEQFF,TGCAGTGCTAGGGGCACGTCCGAGCAGTTCTTC
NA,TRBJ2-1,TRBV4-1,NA,CASSLQGREQFF,TGCGCCAGCAGTCTCCAGGGTAGGGAGCAGTTCTTC
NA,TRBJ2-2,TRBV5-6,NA,CASSLPGVIPGELFF,TGTGCCAGCAGCTTGCCGGGAGTCATCCCCGGGGAGCTGTTTTTT
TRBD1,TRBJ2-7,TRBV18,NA,CASSRRQGLYEQYF,TGTGCCAGCTCCCGAAGACAGGGGTTATACGAGCAGTACTTC
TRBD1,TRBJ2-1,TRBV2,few,CASSLGDRGSNEQFF,TGTGCCAGCAGCCTTGGGGACAGGGGTAGCAATGAGCAGTTCTTC
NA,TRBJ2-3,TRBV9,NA,CASKGLADTQYF,TGTGCCAGCAAGGGGTTGGCAGATACGCAGTATTTT
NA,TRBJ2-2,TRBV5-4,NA,CASSSAGIGTGELFF,TGTGCCAGCAGCTCGGCCGGGATTGGCACCGGGGAGCTGTTTTTT
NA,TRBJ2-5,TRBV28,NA,CASSSLGGKDGQETQYF,TGTGCCAGCAGTTCGTTGGGAGGCAAGGACGGACAAGAGACCCAGTACTTC
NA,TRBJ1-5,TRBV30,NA,CAWSVLGNQPQHF,TGTGCCTGGAGTGTACTGGGCAATCAGCCCCAGCATTTT
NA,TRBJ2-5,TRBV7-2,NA,CASSLGPGEETQYF,TGTGCCAGCAGCTTAGGTCCAGGGGAAGAGACCCAGTACTTC
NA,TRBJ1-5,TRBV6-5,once,CASSYTGLSNQPQHF,TGTGCCAGCAGTTACACAGGGCTGAGCAATCAGCCCCAGCATTTT
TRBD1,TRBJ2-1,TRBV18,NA,CASSPIRDRASNEQFF,TGTGCCAGCTCACCGATCCGGGACAGGGCCTCCAATGAGCAGTTCTTC
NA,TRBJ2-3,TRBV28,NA,CASSDPRGLTDTQYF,TGTGCCAGCAGCGACCCCCGGGGGTTGACAGATACGCAGTATTTT
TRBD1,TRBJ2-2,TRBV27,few,CASRSGQGVGELFF,TGTGCCAGCAGGTCCGGACAGGGAGTCGGGGAGCTGTTTTTT
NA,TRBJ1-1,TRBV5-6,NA,CASSTGGVNTEAFF,TGTGCCAGCAGCACCGGGGGAGTGAACACTGAAGCTTTCTTT
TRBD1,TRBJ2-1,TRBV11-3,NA,CASSRTGGNEQFF,TGTGCCAGCAGCCGGACAGGGGGAAATGAGCAGTTCTTC
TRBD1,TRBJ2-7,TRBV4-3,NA,CASSQDGDRVNEQYF,TGCGCCAGCAGCCAAGATGGGGACAGGGTCAACGAGCAGTACTTC